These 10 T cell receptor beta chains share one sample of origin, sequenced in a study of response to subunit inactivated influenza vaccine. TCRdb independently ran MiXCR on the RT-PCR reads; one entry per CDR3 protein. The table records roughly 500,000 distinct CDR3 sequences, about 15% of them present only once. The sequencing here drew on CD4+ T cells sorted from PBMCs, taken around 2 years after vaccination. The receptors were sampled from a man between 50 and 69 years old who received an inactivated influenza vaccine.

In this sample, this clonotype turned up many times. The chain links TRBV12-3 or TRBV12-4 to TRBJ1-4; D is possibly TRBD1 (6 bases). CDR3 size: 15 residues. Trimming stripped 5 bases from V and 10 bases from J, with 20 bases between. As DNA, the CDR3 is TGTGCCAGCAGTGGGGGACGAGGGGGGGCTGGAAAACTGTTTTTT. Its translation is CASSGGRGGAGKLFF.

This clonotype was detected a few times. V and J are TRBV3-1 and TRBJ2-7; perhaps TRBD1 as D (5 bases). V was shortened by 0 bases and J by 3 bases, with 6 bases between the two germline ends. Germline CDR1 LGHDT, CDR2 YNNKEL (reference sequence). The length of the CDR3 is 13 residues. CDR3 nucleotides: TGTGCCAGCAGCCAAGATCAGGGCTACGAGCAGTACTTC. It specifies CASSQDQGYEQYF.

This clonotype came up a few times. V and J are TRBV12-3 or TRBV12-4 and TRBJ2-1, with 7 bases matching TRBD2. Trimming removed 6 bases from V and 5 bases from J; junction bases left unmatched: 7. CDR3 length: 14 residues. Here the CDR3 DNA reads TGTGCCAGCAGGAAAGCGGGGACGAACAATGAGCAGTTCTTC. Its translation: CASRKAGTNNEQFF.

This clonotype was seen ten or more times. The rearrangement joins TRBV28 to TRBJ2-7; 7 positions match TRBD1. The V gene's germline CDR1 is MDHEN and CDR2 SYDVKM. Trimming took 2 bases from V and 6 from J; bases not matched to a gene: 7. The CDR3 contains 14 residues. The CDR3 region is CASSLATGRGEQYF. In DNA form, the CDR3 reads TGTGCCAGCAGTTTAGCGACAGGGCGTGGCGAGCAGTACTTC.

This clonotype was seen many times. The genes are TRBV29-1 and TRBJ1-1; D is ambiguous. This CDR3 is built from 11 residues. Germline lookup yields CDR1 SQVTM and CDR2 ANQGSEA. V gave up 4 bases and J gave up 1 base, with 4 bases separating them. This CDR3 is CSVGANTEAFF. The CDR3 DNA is TGCAGCGTTGGAGCGAACACTGAAGCTTTCTTT.

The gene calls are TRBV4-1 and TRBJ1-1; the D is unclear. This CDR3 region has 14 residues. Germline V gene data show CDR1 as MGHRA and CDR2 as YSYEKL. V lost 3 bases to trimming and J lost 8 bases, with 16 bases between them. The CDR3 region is CASSQDSKPGEAFF. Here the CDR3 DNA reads TGCGCCAGCAGCCAGGACTCGAAACCGGGGGAAGCTTTCTTT.

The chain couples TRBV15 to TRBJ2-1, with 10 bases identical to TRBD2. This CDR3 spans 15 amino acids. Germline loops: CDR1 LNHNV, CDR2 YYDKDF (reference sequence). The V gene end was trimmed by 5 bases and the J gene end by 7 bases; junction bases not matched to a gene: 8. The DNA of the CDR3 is TGTGCCACCAGCCGCCCGGCTAGCGGGGGAAATGAGCAGTTCTTC. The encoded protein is CATSRPASGGNEQFF.

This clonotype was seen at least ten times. The CDR3 DNA reads as TGCAGTGCTAGAGAGGGGGCGGCCACCGGGGAGCTGTTTTTT. Translating it yields CSAREGAATGELFF. The gene calls are TRBV20-1 and TRBJ2-2; D may be TRBD1 (6 bases). Germline V gene data show CDR1 as DFQATT and CDR2 as SNEGSKA (reference sequence). The CDR3 covers 14 residues. The V end lost 0 bases, the J end lost 4 bases, and 9 bases lay between the germline ends.

The CDR3 DNA reads as TGTGCCAGCAGCAAGAGACTAGCGGGAGCCTACGAGCAGTACTTC. Amino acids: CASSKRLAGAYEQYF. The chain is built from TRBV21-1 and TRBJ2-7; the table's D call TRBD2 went unverified against the DNA. TRBV21-1 is annotated as a pseudogene. This CDR3 is 15 amino acids long.

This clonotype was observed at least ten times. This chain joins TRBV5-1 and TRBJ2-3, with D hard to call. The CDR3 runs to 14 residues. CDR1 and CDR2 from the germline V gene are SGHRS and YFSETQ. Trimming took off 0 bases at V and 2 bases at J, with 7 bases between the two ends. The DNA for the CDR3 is TGCGCCAGCAGCTTGGACGGAAACACAGATACGCAGTATTTT. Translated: CASSLDGNTDTQYF.